The rows below give T cell receptor beta chains drawn from one sample of a study of identical twins. TCRdb processed the 5' RACE reads anew with MiXCR; each CDR3 protein has one entry. The sample holds some 900,000 distinct CDR3 sequences, 12% seen once. The same specimen was also included in a second study, on yellow fever vaccine responses in identical twins.

Specimen: PBMCs. The receptor source for this set is a woman under 30 in good health. Each CDR3 is given with its conserved first and last residue. Fields, in order: J gene, V gene, D gene, clone size, CDR3 protein, CDR3 DNA. D genes are given only for firm matches. Only part of the rows carry a size: once, few, many, or a class if the clone is expanded.

TRBJ1-1	TRBV10-3	.	.	CAISEGQPTEAFF	TGTGCCATCAGTGAGGGACAGCCCACTGAAGCTTTCTTT
TRBJ1-1	TRBV5-1	.	once	CASSVVTNTEAFF	TGCGCCAGCAGCGTGGTCACTAACACTGAAGCTTTCTTT
TRBJ2-2	TRBV7-9	.	few	CASSLVGVELFF	TGTGCCAGCAGCTTAGTCGGGGTAGAGCTGTTTTTT
TRBJ1-2	TRBV5-1	.	few	CASSSTGLGANYGYTF	TGCGCCAGCAGCTCAACAGGGCTGGGGGCTAACTATGGCTACACCTTC
TRBJ2-1	TRBV7-8	.	.	CASELGGYSYNEQFF	TGTGCCAGCGAATTGGGGGGCTATTCCTACAATGAGCAGTTCTTC
TRBJ2-1	TRBV29-1	.	few	CSVLRTANNEQFF	TGCAGCGTTCTTCGGACAGCAAACAATGAGCAGTTCTTC
TRBJ2-2	TRBV5-1	.	.	CASSHQKTETGELFF	TGCGCCAGCAGCCATCAAAAGACAGAGACCGGGGAGCTGTTTTTT
TRBJ2-2	TRBV20-1	.	.	CSAPTGLDTGELFF	TGCAGTGCACCAACGGGTCTGGACACCGGGGAGCTGTTTTTT
TRBJ2-2	TRBV12-3/TRBV12-4	.	.	CASSHWDDRAGELFF	TGTGCCAGCAGCCACTGGGACGATAGGGCCGGGGAGCTGTTTTTT
TRBJ2-5	TRBV9	.	.	CASSVNSGTWTQYF	TGTGCCAGCAGCGTCAATAGCGGAACATGGACCCAGTACTTC
TRBJ2-2	TRBV3-1	.	many	CASTVYGGELFF	TGTGCCAGCACGGTTTATGGCGGGGAGCTGTTTTTT
TRBJ2-5	TRBV7-2	.	.	CASRNGGQETQYF	TGTGCCAGCAGAAACGGGGGCCAAGAGACCCAGTACTTC
TRBJ1-5	TRBV10-3	.	few	CAISESGILNQPQHF	TGTGCCATCAGTGAGTCGGGGATACTTAATCAGCCCCAGCATTTT
TRBJ1-5	TRBV6-1	TRBD1	.	CASRASGQGNIRPQHF	TGTGCCAGCAGAGCCTCGGGACAGGGGAACATTAGGCCCCAGCATTTT
TRBJ2-5	TRBV3-1	.	many	CASSQGPQETQYF	TGTGCCAGCAGCCAAGGCCCTCAAGAGACCCAGTACTTC
TRBJ2-5	TRBV5-1	.	.	CASSRSRQSQETQYF	TGCGCCAGCAGCCGATCACGGCAATCCCAAGAGACCCAGTACTTC
TRBJ2-1	TRBV15	.	few	CATSRDWTRRGNEQFF	TGTGCCACCAGCAGAGATTGGACAAGGAGAGGCAATGAGCAGTTCTTC
TRBJ2-7	TRBV7-7	TRBD1	.	CASSRDRQYEQYF	TGTGCCAGCAGCCGGGACAGGCAGTACGAGCAGTACTTC
TRBJ2-1	TRBV4-1	TRBD2	.	CASSQERGKSGEQFF	TGCGCCAGCAGCCAAGAGCGGGGGAAGAGCGGTGAGCAGTTCTTC
TRBJ2-7	TRBV9	.	few	CASSPGGTKGAYEQYF	TGTGCCAGCAGCCCAGGGGGGACCAAAGGGGCCTACGAGCAGTACTTC
TRBJ2-7	TRBV15	.	.	CATSREYREQGTYEQYF	TGTGCCACCAGCAGAGAATACCGCGAACAGGGAACCTACGAGCAGTACTTC
TRBJ1-1	TRBV18	.	few	CASSPRGGEWGTEAFF	TGTGCCAGCTCACCAAGAGGAGGGGAGTGGGGAACTGAAGCTTTCTTT
TRBJ2-7	TRBV2	.	.	CASKIHTVRGDYEQYF	TGTGCCAGCAAAATTCATACAGTGAGGGGCGACTACGAGCAGTACTTC
TRBJ2-2	TRBV4-1	.	.	CASSQEGSPSPYTGELFF	TGCGCCAGCAGCCAAGAGGGTAGTCCCTCCCCTTACACCGGGGAGCTGTTTTTT
TRBJ2-2	TRBV10-3	.	.	CAIGGTGNTGELFF	TGTGCCATCGGTGGAACAGGAAACACCGGGGAGCTGTTTTTT
TRBJ2-1	TRBV12-3/TRBV12-4	.	many	CASSKDRVYNEQFF	TGTGCCAGCAGCAAGGACAGAGTCTACAATGAGCAGTTCTTC